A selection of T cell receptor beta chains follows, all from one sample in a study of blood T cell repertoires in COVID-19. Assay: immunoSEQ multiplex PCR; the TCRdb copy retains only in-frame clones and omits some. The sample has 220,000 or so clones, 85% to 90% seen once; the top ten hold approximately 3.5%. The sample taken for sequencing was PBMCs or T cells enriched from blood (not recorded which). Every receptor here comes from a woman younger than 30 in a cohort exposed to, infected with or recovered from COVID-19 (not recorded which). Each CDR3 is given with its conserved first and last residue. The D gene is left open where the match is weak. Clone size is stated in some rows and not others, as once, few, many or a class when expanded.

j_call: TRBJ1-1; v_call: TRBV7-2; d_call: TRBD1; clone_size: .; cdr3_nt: TGTGCCAGCAGCTCGGGACAGCTGATAGAAGCTTTCTTT; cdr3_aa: CASSSGQLIEAFF
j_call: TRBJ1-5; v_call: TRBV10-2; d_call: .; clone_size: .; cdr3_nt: TGCGCCAGCAGTGAGTCGAAAAGTACAGGTCAGCCCCAGCATTTT; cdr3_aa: CASSESKSTGQPQHF
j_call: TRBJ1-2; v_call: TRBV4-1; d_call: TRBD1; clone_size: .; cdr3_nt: TGCGCCAGCAGCCTACAGGGGTATGGCTACACCTTC; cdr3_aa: CASSLQGYGYTF
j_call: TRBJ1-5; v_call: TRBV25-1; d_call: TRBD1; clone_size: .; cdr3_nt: TGTGCCAGCAGTGAGCAACAGGGGGACAATCAGCCCCAGCATTTT; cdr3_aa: CASSEQQGDNQPQHF
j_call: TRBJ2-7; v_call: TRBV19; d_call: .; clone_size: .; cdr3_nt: TGTGCCAGTGGGCCCAGGGGACCCCTTCCCTACGAGCAGTACTTC; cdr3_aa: CASGPRGPLPYEQYF
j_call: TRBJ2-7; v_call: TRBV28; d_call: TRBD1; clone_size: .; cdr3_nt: TGTGCCAGCAGTTTATCTGGACAGGGTAAGGACGAGCAGTACTTC; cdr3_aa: CASSLSGQGKDEQYF
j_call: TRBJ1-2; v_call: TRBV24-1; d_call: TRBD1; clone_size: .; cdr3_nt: TGTGCCACCAGTGATTTGAAGACAGGGGCAAGAGATGGCTACACCTTC; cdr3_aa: CATSDLKTGARDGYTF
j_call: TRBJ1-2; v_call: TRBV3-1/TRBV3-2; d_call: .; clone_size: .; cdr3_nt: TGTGCCAGCAGCCAAGCGAGTCAGGGAAACTATGGCTACACCTTC; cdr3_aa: CASSQASQGNYGYTF
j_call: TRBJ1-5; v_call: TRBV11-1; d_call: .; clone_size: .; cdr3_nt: TGTGCCAGCAGCGAAGACAGGTGGGGTCAGCCCCAGCATTTT; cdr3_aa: CASSEDRWGQPQHF
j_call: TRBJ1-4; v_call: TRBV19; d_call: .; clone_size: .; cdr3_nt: TGTGCCAGTAGTATGGTTGGGGCCCAATCGGAAAAACTGTTTTTT; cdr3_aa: CASSMVGAQSEKLFF
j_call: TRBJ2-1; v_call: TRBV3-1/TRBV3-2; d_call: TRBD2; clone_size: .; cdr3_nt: TGTGCCAGCAGCCAACCCCTAGCGGGGGGGCCGAGAAACAATGAGCAGTTCTTC; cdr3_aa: CASSQPLAGGPRNNEQFF
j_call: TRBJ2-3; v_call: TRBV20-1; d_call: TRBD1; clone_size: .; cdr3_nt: TGCAGTGCCAGACAGGGGGATACGCAGTATTTT; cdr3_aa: CSARQGDTQYF
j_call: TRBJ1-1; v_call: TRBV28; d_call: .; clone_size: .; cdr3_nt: TGTGCCAGCAGTACCCGACAGAACACTGAAGCTTTCTTT; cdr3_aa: CASSTRQNTEAFF
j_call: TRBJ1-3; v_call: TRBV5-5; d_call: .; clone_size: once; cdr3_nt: TGTGCCAGCAGCTCACTACAGGCCACCTCTGGAAACACCATATATTTT; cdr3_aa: CASSSLQATSGNTIYF
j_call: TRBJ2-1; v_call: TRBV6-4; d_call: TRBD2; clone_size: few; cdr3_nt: TGTGCCAGCAGTCAGGAGCGGGGGGGCCGCTCCTACAATGAGCAGTTCTTC; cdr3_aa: CASSQERGGRSYNEQFF
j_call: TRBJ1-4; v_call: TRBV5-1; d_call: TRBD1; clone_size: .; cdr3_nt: TGCGCCAGCAGCTTAAGGGGCCAGGGGGCTAATGAAAAACTGTTTTTT; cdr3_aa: CASSLRGQGANEKLFF
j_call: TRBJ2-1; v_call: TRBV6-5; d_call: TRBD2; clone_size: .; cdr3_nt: TGTGCCAGCAATGGACTAGCTGACTACAATGAGCAGTTCTTC; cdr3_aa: CASNGLADYNEQFF
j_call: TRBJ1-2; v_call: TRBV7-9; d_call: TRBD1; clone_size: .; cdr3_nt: TGTGCCAGCAGCACCCCCGGACAGGGTGGATATGGCTACACCTTC; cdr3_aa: CASSTPGQGGYGYTF
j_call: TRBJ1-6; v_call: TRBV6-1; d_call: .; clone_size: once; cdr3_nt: TGTGCCAGCAGTGAAGGAGGCGGCGTAAGGTCACCCCTCCACTTT; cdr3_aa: CASSEGGGVRSPLHF
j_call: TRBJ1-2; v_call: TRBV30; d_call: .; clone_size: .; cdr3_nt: TGTGCCTGGGTCTCGGAGTTGACAGCCTATGGCTACACCTTC; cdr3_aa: CAWVSELTAYGYTF
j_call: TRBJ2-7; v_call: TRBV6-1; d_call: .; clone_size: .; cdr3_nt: TGTGCCAGCACCAAAGACAGGCCCTACGAGCAGTACTTC; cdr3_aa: CASTKDRPYEQYF
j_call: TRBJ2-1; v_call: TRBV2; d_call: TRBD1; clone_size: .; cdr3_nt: TGTGCCAGCAGCCAACAGGGGGATGAGCAGTTCTTC; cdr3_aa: CASSQQGDEQFF
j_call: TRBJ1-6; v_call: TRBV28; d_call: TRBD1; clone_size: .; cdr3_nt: TGTGCCAGCAGTTTACCGAGACAGGGCTTGAATTCACCCCTCCACTTT; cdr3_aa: CASSLPRQGLNSPLHF
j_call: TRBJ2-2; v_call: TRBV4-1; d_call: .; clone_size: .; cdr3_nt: TGCGCCAGCAGCCAAGATGTCGGACTCCACACCGGGGAGCTGTTTTTT; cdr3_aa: CASSQDVGLHTGELFF
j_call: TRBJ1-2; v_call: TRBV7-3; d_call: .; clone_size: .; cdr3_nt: TGTGCCAGCAGCTTAAAACCTTGGGGCCGCTCTACGGGCTATGGCTACACCTTC; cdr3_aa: CASSLKPWGRSTGYGYTF
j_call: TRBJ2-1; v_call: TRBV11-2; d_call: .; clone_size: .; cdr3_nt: TGTGCCAGCAGCTTAGACCTAGGGGATGAGCAGTTCTTC; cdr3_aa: CASSLDLGDEQFF
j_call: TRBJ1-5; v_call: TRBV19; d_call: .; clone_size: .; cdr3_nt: TGTGCCAGTAGTATTGGGCAGGGGCCCCAGCATTTT; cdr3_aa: CASSIGQGPQHF
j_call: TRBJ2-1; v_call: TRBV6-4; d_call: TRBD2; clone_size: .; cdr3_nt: TGTGCCAGCAGTGAAACGGGAGGGCCGGATGAGCAGTTCTTC; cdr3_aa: CASSETGGPDEQFF
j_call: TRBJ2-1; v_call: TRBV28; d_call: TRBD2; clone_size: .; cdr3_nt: TGTGCCAGCAGTTTACTAGCGGGGTACAATGAGCAGTTCTTC; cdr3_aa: CASSLLAGYNEQFF
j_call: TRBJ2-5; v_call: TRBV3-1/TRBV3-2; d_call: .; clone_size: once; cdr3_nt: TGTGCCAGCAGTGGGGGGTTGGAGACCCAGTACTTC; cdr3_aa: CASSGGLETQYF
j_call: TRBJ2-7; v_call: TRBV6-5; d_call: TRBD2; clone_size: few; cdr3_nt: TGTGCCAGCAGTCCTGGGACTAAGTCCTACGAGCAGTACTTC; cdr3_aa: CASSPGTKSYEQYF
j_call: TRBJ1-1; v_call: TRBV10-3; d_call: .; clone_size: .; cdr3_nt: TGTGCCATCAGTGACAGGGGTCCTATGAACACTGAAGCTTTCTTT; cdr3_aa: CAISDRGPMNTEAFF
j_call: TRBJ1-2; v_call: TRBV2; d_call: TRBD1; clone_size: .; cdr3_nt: TGTGCCAGCAGTGAAGGCGGGACAGGGACTCGCTACACCTTC; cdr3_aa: CASSEGGTGTRYTF
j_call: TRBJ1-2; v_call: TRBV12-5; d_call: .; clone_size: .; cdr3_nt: TGTGCTAGTGGTTACCTAACAAGACAGGAGAATGGCTACACCTTC; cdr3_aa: CASGYLTRQENGYTF
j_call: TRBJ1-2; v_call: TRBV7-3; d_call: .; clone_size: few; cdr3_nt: TGTGCCAGCAGCCCCACAGGGTCCCAAACCTATGGCTACACCTTC; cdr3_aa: CASSPTGSQTYGYTF
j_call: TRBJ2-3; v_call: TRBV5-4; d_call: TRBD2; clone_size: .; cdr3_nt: TGTGCCAGCAGCTTTCCTAGCGGGGGGACAGATACGCAGTATTTT; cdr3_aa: CASSFPSGGTDTQYF
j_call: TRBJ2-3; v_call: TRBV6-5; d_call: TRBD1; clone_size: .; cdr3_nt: TGTGCCAGCCTGGACAGGGGTGGAGATACGCAGTATTTT; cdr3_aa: CASLDRGGDTQYF
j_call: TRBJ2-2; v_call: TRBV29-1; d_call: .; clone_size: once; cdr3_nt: TGCAGCGTTGGATTGGAGAGAACCGGGGAGCTGTTTTTT; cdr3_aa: CSVGLERTGELFF
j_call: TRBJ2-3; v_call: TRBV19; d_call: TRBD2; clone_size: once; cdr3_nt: TGTGCCAGTAGTACGACTACAGGGCGCAGGACTAGCGGGAGGAGCACAGATACGCAGTATTTT; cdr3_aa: CASSTTTGRRTSGRSTDTQYF
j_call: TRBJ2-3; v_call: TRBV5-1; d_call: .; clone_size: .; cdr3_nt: TGCGCCAGCAGCGCCGGGATCATGAGCACAGATACGCAGTATTTT; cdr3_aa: CASSAGIMSTDTQYF
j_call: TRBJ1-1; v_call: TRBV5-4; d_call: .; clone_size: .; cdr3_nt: TGTGCCAGCAGCTTGGAGTTTGAGGGCCCCACTGAAGCTTTCTTT; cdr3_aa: CASSLEFEGPTEAFF
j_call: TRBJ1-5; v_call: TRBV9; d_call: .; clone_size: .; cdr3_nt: TGTGCCAGCAGCGTAAACAGGGATGGGGCCCAGCATTTT; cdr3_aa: CASSVNRDGAQHF
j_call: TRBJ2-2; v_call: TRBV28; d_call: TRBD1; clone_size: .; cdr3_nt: TGTGCCAGCAGTTCTCCGGGACAGGGGAACACCGGGGAGCTGTTTTTT; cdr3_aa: CASSSPGQGNTGELFF
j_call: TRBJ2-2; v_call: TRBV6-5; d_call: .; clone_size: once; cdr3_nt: TGTGCCAGCAGTCAGGGGATCCTGACCGGGGAGCTGTTTTTT; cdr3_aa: CASSQGILTGELFF
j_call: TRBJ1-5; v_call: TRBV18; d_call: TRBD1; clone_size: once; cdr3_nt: TGTGCCAGCTCAATCGGACAGGGGCCACTCAATCAGCCCCAGCATTTT; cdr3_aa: CASSIGQGPLNQPQHF
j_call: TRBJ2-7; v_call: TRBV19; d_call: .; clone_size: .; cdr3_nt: TGTGCCAGTAGTATGGGCCAGCACTCCTACGAGCAGTACTTC; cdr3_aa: CASSMGQHSYEQYF
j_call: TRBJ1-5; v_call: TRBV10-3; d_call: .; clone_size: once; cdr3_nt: TGTGCCATAAGTCGGCAGGGGAGCAATCAGCCCCAGCATTTT; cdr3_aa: CAISRQGSNQPQHF
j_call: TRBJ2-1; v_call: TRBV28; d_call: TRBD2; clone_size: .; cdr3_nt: TGTGCCAGCAGTTCCACTGGACTAGCGGGAGGTTATGAGCAGTTCTTC; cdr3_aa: CASSSTGLAGGYEQFF
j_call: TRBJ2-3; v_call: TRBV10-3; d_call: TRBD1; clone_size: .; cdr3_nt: TGTGCCATCAATGAAGAGGGGGCCGCAGATACGCAGTATTTT; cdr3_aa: CAINEEGAADTQYF
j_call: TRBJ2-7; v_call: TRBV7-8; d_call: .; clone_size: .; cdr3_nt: TGTGCCAGCAGCTTAGGTCGGACATTCTACGAGCAGTACTTC; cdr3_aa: CASSLGRTFYEQYF
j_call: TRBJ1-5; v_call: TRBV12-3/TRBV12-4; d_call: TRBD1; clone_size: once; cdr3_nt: TGTGCCAGCAGGAGACAGGGGCAGCCCCAGCATTTT; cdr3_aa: CASRRQGQPQHF
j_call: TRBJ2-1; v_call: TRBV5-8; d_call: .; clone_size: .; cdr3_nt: TGTGCCAGCAGCTTGGAGGTCGGGACACACTACAATGAGCAGTTCTTC; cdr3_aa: CASSLEVGTHYNEQFF
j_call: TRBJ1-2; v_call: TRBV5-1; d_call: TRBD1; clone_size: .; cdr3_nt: TGCGCCAGCAGCTCAAACACAGGGGACCACTATGGCTACACCTTC; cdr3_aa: CASSSNTGDHYGYTF
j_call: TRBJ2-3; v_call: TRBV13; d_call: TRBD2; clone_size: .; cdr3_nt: TGTGCCAGCAGCTCAAAGGGACTACCGCTCACAGATACGCAGTATTTT; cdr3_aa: CASSSKGLPLTDTQYF
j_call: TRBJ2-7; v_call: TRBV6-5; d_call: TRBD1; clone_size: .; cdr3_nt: TGTGCCAGCACTCCCGGGACAGGCTCCTACGAGCAGTACTTC; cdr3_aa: CASTPGTGSYEQYF
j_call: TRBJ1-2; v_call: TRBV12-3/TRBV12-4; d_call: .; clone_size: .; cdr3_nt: TGTGCCAGCAGCAAATGGGGGGACTATGGCTACACCTTC; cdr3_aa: CASSKWGDYGYTF
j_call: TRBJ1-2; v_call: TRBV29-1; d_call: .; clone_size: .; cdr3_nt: TGCAGCGCTGCAGGGGCCTATGGCTACACCTTC; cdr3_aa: CSAAGAYGYTF
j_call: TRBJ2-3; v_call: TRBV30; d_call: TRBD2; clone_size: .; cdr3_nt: TGTGCCTGGAGTGTAGGACTAGCGGGGGTATTAGATACGCAGTATTTT; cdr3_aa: CAWSVGLAGVLDTQYF
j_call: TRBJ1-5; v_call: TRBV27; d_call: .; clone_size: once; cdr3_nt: TGTGCCAGCAGTTTATCGATAGATCAGCCCCAGCATTTT; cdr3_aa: CASSLSIDQPQHF
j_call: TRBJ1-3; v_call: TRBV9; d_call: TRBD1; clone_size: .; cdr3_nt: TGTGCCAGCAGCCCTCTGGGGACAGGTGGAAACACCATATATTTT; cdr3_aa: CASSPLGTGGNTIYF